The TCR beta chain described here comes from a study of beta chain features in type 1 diabetes. General study results and limits: Whether HLA type influences TCRB rearrangement remained unresolved here. A moderate, significant TCRB CDR3 shortening appeared in type 1 diabetes across four CD4+ subsets. The naive, central memory and Treg TCRB repertoires of patients appeared to be more similar to one another than those of healthy donors.

The entirety of the isolated RNA underwent reverse transcription, so expressed TCRB transcripts were sequenced. Assay: immunoSEQ multiplex PCR; the TCRdb copy retains only in-frame clones and omits some. This table has 200,000 to 250,000 clones, over 7.5% appearing once. A word on this clone: What it binds is not known.

Donors contributed one heparinised blood draw apiece, averaging approximately 120 mL. The CDR3 is 14 residues long. V lost 6 bases to trimming and J lost 2 bases, with 14 bases between them. The germline CDR1 and CDR2 sequences are SGHNT and YYREEE (reference sequence). V and J are TRBV5-4 and TRBJ1-1, with D tentatively TRBD1 (5 bases). This clonotype was sampled from a woman between 18 and 29 years old in good health. Sequenced material: naive CD4+ T cells from blood. The CDR3 DNA sequence: TGTGCCAGCACCCCGATGGGGGGAAACACTGAAGCTTTCTTT. Its translation is CASTPMGGNTEAFF.